These 29 T cell receptor beta chains share one sample of origin, sequenced in a study of beta chain features in type 1 diabetes. Sequenced material consisted of expressed TCRB transcripts (all of the isolated RNA was reverse transcribed). TCRdb's copy holds only in-frame clones and misses some; the assay was immunoSEQ multiplex PCR. The table shows almost 350,000 clones, with approximately 8.2% occurring only once. Sequencing used central memory CD4+ T cells from blood. The receptors were sampled from a woman aged 18-29 years in good health.

This clone occurred many times. The chain uses TRBV5-1 and TRBJ2-7, with D maybe TRBD2 (5 bases). Germline CDR1 reads SGHRS; CDR2 reads YFSETQ. CDR3 length equals 12 residues. V was cut by 4 bases and J by 9 bases, with 14 bases left in between. The CDR3 spells CASSPGGFVQYF. CDR3 in DNA: TGCGCCAGCAGCCCCGGAGGTTTTGTGCAGTACTTC.

The sample holds many counts of this clone. The V and J genes are TRBV28 and TRBJ1-4; maybe TRBD1 (5 bases). CDR3 length: 14 amino acids. V was pared by 5 bases and J by 8 bases, with 15 bases between. Germline-derived CDR1 and CDR2 are MDHEN and SYDVKM. The CDR3 spells CASSLGGFREKLFF. DNA for the CDR3: TGTGCCAGCAGTCTCGGGGGGTTTCGAGAAAAACTGTTTTTT.

This clone was seen only a few times. The chain uses TRBV20-1 and TRBJ1-1; D remains ambiguous. Germline CDR1 reads DFQATT; CDR2 reads SNEGSKA (reference sequence). Between the trimmed V and J ends, which lost 3 bases and 7 bases, there was a span of 9 bases. The CDR3 contains 11 residues. The DNA of the CDR3 is TGCAGTGCTAGGTTAGGGCATGAAGCTTTCTTT. Translated, it gives CSARLGHEAFF.

This clone was detected many times. This sample includes further DNA sequences coding for the same CDR3. The chain employs TRBV15 and TRBJ2-3; D remains ambiguous. The V gene's germline CDR1 is LNHNV and CDR2 YYDKDF (reference sequence). The V gene lost 5 bases and the J gene lost 4 bases, with 7 bases spanning the gap. The CDR3 has 12 amino acids. CDR3 region: CATSLGSDTQYF. Here the CDR3 DNA reads TGTGCCACCAGCTTAGGATCAGATACGCAGTATTTT.

This rearrangement joins TRBV27 to TRBJ1-4; D is unresolved. Germline CDR1 MNHEY, CDR2 SMNVEV (reference sequence). V was trimmed by 2 bases and J by 6 bases, leaving 7 bases between them. The CDR3 is 13 amino acids. CDR3 sequence (DNA): TGTGCCAGCAGTTTACGAAGGGATGAAAAACTGTTTTTT. Protein product: CASSLRRDEKLFF.

The rearrangement joins TRBV13 to TRBJ2-1, with 9 bases matching TRBD1. CDR3 length equals 15 residues. Looked up from germline, CDR1 is PRHDT and CDR2 is FYEKMQ (reference sequence). The V and J ends lost 8 bases and 8 bases, in that order; junction bases with no gene match: 13. The DNA for the CDR3 is TGTGCCAGCTACCATTCGGGACAGGGTGGAGATGAGCAGTTCTTC. Residues: CASYHSGQGGDEQFF.

The J gene is TRBJ2-1, the V gene TRBV6-6, with 10 bases aligning to TRBD1. In germline, CDR1 is MNHNY, CDR2 SVGAGI (reference sequence). Trimming removed 2 bases from V and 8 bases from J; junction bases left unmatched: 6. The CDR3 sequence is 15 residues long. The CDR3 here is CASSYGGTGEDEQFF. The CDR3 DNA follows: TGTGCCAGCAGTTACGGCGGGACAGGGGAGGATGAGCAGTTCTTC.

This clone was seen a few times. The chain joins TRBV7-2 to TRBJ2-5; D remains ambiguous. Germline V CDR1 and CDR2: SGHTA, FQGNSA. Trimming stripped 1 base from V and 5 bases from J, with 8 bases between. The CDR3 spans 13 residues. DNA of the CDR3: TGTGCCAGCAGCTTAGTGCAGAGGGAGACCCAGTACTTC. It translates to CASSLVQRETQYF.

The chain recombines TRBV6-6 with TRBJ2-7; 7 positions agree with TRBD1. Germline loops: CDR1 MNHNY, CDR2 SVGAGI (reference sequence). This CDR3 spans 12 amino acids. V shed 4 bases, J shed 7 bases, and the junction held 4 bases outside the gene matches. The CDR3 DNA reads as TGTGCCAGCAGTTCAGGGGGTCAGGAGCAGTACTTC. Protein: CASSSGGQEQYF.

This clone was seen a few times. This chain connects TRBV4-3 to TRBJ2-1; TRBD2 might be the D (6 bases). This CDR3 contains 17 residues. Germline V gives CDR1 LGHNA, CDR2 YSLEER. Trimming took 0 bases from V and 7 from J, leaving 19 bases between them. In DNA form, the CDR3 reads TGCGCCAGCAGCCAAGAGACCGGGACTCGGCATTGGAATGAGCAGTTCTTC. Its translation: CASSQETGTRHWNEQFF.

A remark on this clone: A read error may be the cause here, since a much bigger clone is one base away. The chain joins TRBV11-1 to TRBJ2-5; perhaps TRBD2 as D (6 bases). The length of the CDR3 is 13 residues. Trimming took 6 bases from V and 1 from J, leaving 9 bases between them. Germline CDR1 reads SGHAT; CDR2 reads FQDESV (reference sequence). This chain's CDR3 is CASSGGTQETQYF. CDR3 bases: TGTGCCAGCAGTGGGGGGACCCAAGAGACCCAGTACTTC.

This clone was seen repeatedly, ten times or more. The chain joins TRBV2 to TRBJ2-7, with TRBD2 identical over 10 bases. CDR3 size: 15 residues. The V and J ends lost 6 bases and 2 bases, in that order; junction bases with no gene match: 7. Germline-derived CDR1 and CDR2 are SNHLY and FYNNEI. In DNA form, the CDR3 reads TGTGCCAGCAGAACTAGCGGGATATTACCCTACGAGCAGTACTTC. This translates into CASRTSGILPYEQYF.

In nucleotides, the CDR3 is TGTGCCAGCAGCTCCCGGACTAGCGGGAGTAGGAATGAGCAGTTCTTC. Amino acids: CASSSRTSGSRNEQFF. The chain links TRBV5-4 to TRBJ2-1, with 13 bases lining up with TRBD2. Germline values: CDR1 SGHNT, CDR2 YYREEE (reference sequence). The length of the CDR3 is 16 residues. The ends lost 3 bases at V and 7 bases at J; junction bases unmatched: 7.

This clone was counted between two and nine times. This chain uses TRBV5-5 with TRBJ1-2; D gene unclear. Germline V gene sequence: CDR1 SGHKS, CDR2 YYEKEE (reference sequence). V was cut by 0 bases and J by 4 bases, with 4 bases left in between. This CDR3 has 12 residues. The CDR3 DNA reads TGTGCCAGCAGCTTGGAACTCTATGGCTACACCTTC. Protein sequence: CASSLELYGYTF.

This clone was seen more than once but under ten times. The identical CDR3 is also encoded by other nucleotide sequences in the sample. This sequence joins TRBV4-3 and TRBJ1-3, with TRBD1 identical over 7 bases. The CDR3 covers 15 residues. The V gene's germline CDR1 is LGHNA and CDR2 YSLEER. V lost 4 bases, J lost 2 bases, and 5 bases stayed unmatched. CDR3 sequence: CASSRTGEAGNTIYF. Here the CDR3 DNA reads TGCGCCAGCAGCCGAACAGGGGAGGCTGGAAACACCATATATTTT.

Only a few counts were recorded for this clone. In nucleotides, the CDR3 is TGCGCCAGCAGCCAAGATTGGAGACAAAACACTGAAGCTTTCTTT. Protein: CASSQDWRQNTEAFF. The J gene is TRBJ1-1, the V gene TRBV4-3; the D is unclear. Trimming left V 0 bases short and J 2 bases short, with 10 bases between. CDR1 and CDR2 (germline): LGHNA, YSLEER. There are 15 residues in the CDR3.

This clone showed up many times. The V call is TRBV28, the J call TRBJ2-7; D tentatively fits TRBD1 or TRBD2 (5 bases each). The germline V gene has CDR1 MDHEN and CDR2 SYDVKM. The CDR3 totals 15 residues. The V end was cut by 3 bases, the J end by 4 bases, with 16 bases between. The chain's CDR3 is CASSFLIQGAYEQYF. In DNA form, the CDR3 reads TGTGCCAGCAGTTTTCTTATCCAGGGAGCGTACGAGCAGTACTTC.

CDR3 protein: CASSSGTSGVWETQYF. CDR3 nucleotides: TGTGCCAGCAGTTCCGGGACTAGCGGGGTCTGGGAGACCCAGTACTTC. V usage is TRBV6-6 and J usage is TRBJ2-5; 13 nucleotides line up with TRBD2. Germline V CDR1 and CDR2: MNHNY, SVGAGI (reference sequence). The CDR3 has 16 amino acids. J was trimmed by 5 bases and V by 4 bases; bases with no gene match: 7.

This clone has just a few counts. The chain uses TRBV11-2 and TRBJ2-1; D is possibly TRBD2 (6 bases). V lost 5 bases and J lost 5, with 16 bases in between. Germline V gives CDR1 SGHAT, CDR2 FQNNGV. CDR3 size: 15 residues. CDR3 in amino acids: CASSPGTFSNNEQFF. CDR3 coding DNA: TGTGCCAGCAGCCCTGGGACTTTCTCGAACAATGAGCAGTTCTTC.

CDR3 residues: CASSLVVNQPQHF. DNA of the CDR3: TGTGCCAGCAGCTTAGTAGTCAATCAGCCCCAGCATTTT. The chain recombines TRBV7-2 with TRBJ1-5; D uncertain. Trimming left V 1 base short and J 3 bases short, with 4 bases between. CDR1 is SGHTA and CDR2 is FQGNSA in the germline V gene. CDR3 length equals 13 residues.

This clone was found a few times. The chain couples TRBV19 to TRBJ2-1, with D possibly matching TRBD2 (5 bases). The CDR3 sequence is 17 residues long. V lost 6 bases to trimming and J lost 0 bases, with 18 bases between them. The germline V gene has CDR1 LNHDA and CDR2 SQIVND (reference sequence). The CDR3 here is CASSIGLERFSYNEQFF. The CDR3 bases are TGTGCCAGTAGCATTGGGTTAGAGCGGTTCTCCTACAATGAGCAGTTCTTC.

The rearrangement uses TRBV2 and TRBJ2-3, with 7 bases identical to TRBD2. The trim removed 2 bases at V and 2 bases at J, leaving 4 bases unmatched. This CDR3 is 15 amino acids long. The V gene's germline CDR1 is SNHLY and CDR2 FYNNEI. The CDR3 is CASSERGGTTDTQYF. The CDR3 bases are TGTGCCAGCAGTGAACGCGGGGGAACCACAGATACGCAGTATTTT.

This clone has ten or more counts. The J gene is TRBJ2-5, the V gene TRBV5-1; D is perhaps TRBD1 (5 bases). The ends were cut back, 4 bases at V and 5 bases at J, with 12 bases in the middle. The CDR3 loop spans 13 amino acids. Germline V gives CDR1 SGHRS, CDR2 YFSETQ. CDR3 sequence: CASSVQGRETQYF. The CDR3 DNA sequence: TGCGCCAGCAGCGTCCAGGGTAGGGAGACCCAGTACTTC.

This clone has a handful of counts. V usage is TRBV29-1 and J usage is TRBJ1-1; D not certain. V lost 5 bases and J 6 bases, leaving 7 bases between the germline ends. The CDR3 contains 10 residues. Germline V gene data show CDR1 as SQVTM and CDR2 as ANQGSEA. CDR3 amino acids: CSVLGSEAFF. For the CDR3, the DNA is TGCAGCGTTTTGGGGTCTGAAGCTTTCTTT.

In this sample, this clone turned up a few times. V usage is TRBV7-2 and J usage is TRBJ2-3; D may be TRBD2 (5 bases). The germline gives CDR1 SGHTA, CDR2 FQGNSA. Trimming cost V 2 bases and J 0 bases, with 9 bases left between them. This CDR3 comprises 15 residues. CDR3 DNA sequence: TGTGCCAGCAGCTTATTAGCGTGGAGCACAGATACGCAGTATTTT. Translation gives CASSLLAWSTDTQYF.

The table lists this clone with a few counts. The V and J genes are TRBV4-2 and TRBJ2-1; D unresolved. The CDR3 has 11 residues. With 4 bases removed from V and 10 bases from J, the gap between germline ends came to 8 bases. CDR1 is LGHNA and CDR2 is YNFKEQ in the germline V gene. CDR3 amino acids: CASSPGQEQFF. The CDR3 nucleotides are TGTGCCAGCAGCCCGGGCCAAGAGCAGTTCTTC.

This clone was recorded many times. Here the CDR3 reads CASSPPGATGELFF. CDR3 in DNA: TGTGCCAGCTCACCACCAGGGGCCACCGGGGAGCTGTTTTTT. V gene TRBV18 combines with J gene TRBJ2-2, with TRBD1 as a possible D gene (5 bases). V shed 0 bases and J shed 4 bases, with 6 bases lying between them. CDR1 is KGHSH, CDR2 LQKENI, per germline. The CDR3 consists of 14 residues.

This clone has more than one count but fewer than ten. This chain links TRBV5-4 with TRBJ2-1; tentatively, D is TRBD2 (5 bases). V lost 4 bases and J lost 0, with 8 bases in between. The CDR3 covers 14 residues. The germline CDR1 and CDR2 sequences are SGHNT and YYREEE (reference sequence). CDR3 nucleotide sequence: TGTGCCAGCAGCAGGACTGGCTCCTACAATGAGCAGTTCTTC. This translates into CASSRTGSYNEQFF.

The chain combines TRBV5-1 with TRBJ2-3; D is ambiguous. With 4 bases removed from V and 1 base from J, the gap between germline ends came to 10 bases. The CDR3 spans 14 residues. CDR1 is SGHRS and CDR2 is YFSETQ in the germline V gene. CDR3 sequence reads: CASSHNRGTDTQYF. CDR3 DNA sequence: TGCGCCAGCAGCCATAACCGGGGCACAGATACGCAGTATTTT.